This passage covers 20 T cell receptor beta chains from one sample sequenced in a study of circulating tumor DNA in untreated peripheral T-cell lymphoma (dated by TCRdb to about 2021). Library construction relied on the immunoSEQ multiplex PCR assay. Here the immuneACCESS table is served through TCRdb, limited to in-frame sequences with V and J called. Missing clones are a known gap in these copies; in checked studies unresolved V genes cover under half, and the rest lacks a known reason. This sample comprises more than 2,500 clones, 61% of them detected only once. In total, the top ten clones hold around 8.5% of the sample. Sequencing was carried out using tumor tissue. The source of these receptors is a human donor with peripheral T-cell lymphoma.

The rearrangement links TRBV6-7 to TRBJ1-1; D gene uncertain. TRBV6-7 belongs to the ORF category, with a function that is uncertain. This CDR3 is built from 12 residues. Trimming took 7 bases from V and 6 from J, leaving 12 bases between them. Written as DNA, the CDR3 is TGTGCCAGCAATCTCAGAGGGTCTGAAGCTTTCTTT. It is translated as CASNLRGSEAFF.

The gene calls are TRBV19 and TRBJ1-1; 9 nucleotides line up with TRBD1. The CDR3 is 13 amino acids. Germline lookup yields CDR1 LNHDA and CDR2 SQIVND (reference sequence). With V trimmed by 6 bases and J by 4 bases, 3 bases remained unmatched. In DNA, the CDR3 is TGTGCCAGTAGCGCACAGGGGGCCACTGAAGCTTTCTTT. This codes for CASSAQGATEAFF.

This clone was detected only a few times. V and J are TRBV30 and TRBJ2-3; 11 positions match TRBD2. This CDR3 region has 15 residues. CDR1 is GTSNPN and CDR2 is SVGIG in the germline V gene (reference sequence). Germline trimming cut 0 bases from V and 5 bases from J; bases unmatched to any gene: 4. CDR3 residues: CAWSVIAGGRDTQYF. The CDR3 DNA reads TGTGCCTGGAGTGTAATAGCGGGGGGGAGAGATACGCAGTATTTT.

By its share, this clone is medium-sized. This chain links TRBV15 with TRBJ2-1, with a weak D call TRBD1 (5 bases). The CDR3 runs 14 residues. CDR1 and CDR2 (germline): LNHNV, YYDKDF (reference sequence). V was trimmed by 0 bases and J by 9 bases, leaving 12 bases between them. The CDR3 region has the DNA TGTGCCACCAGCAGAGAGGGTGCAGGGATTGAGCAGTTCTTC. Protein product: CATSREGAGIEQFF.

The rearrangement links TRBV25-1 to TRBJ2-7, with D maybe TRBD1 (6 bases). V was clipped by 1 base and J by 5 bases, with 9 bases between them. The CDR3 runs to 13 residues. CDR1 is MGHDK, CDR2 SYGVNS, per germline. In DNA, the CDR3 is TGTGCCAGCAGTGAATCAGGGGCGGACGAGCAGTACTTC. Its translation: CASSESGADEQYF.

The rearrangement uses TRBV6-8 and TRBJ2-1; 8 nucleotides match TRBD2. This CDR3 has 14 amino acids. With 3 bases clipped from V and 8 bases from J, the junction kept 6 bases outside the gene matches. Germline V gene data show CDR1 as MNHGY and CDR2 as SAAAGT. Here the CDR3 DNA reads TGTGCCAGCAGTTATTATGGACTAGCCGATGAGCAGTTCTTC. It codes for CASSYYGLADEQFF.

Regarding this clone: A read error may produce the germline difference seen at one junction end. The genes are TRBV5-1 and TRBJ2-7; 12 nucleotides match TRBD2. CDR1 SGHRS and CDR2 YFSETQ come from the germline V gene. The CDR3 is 17 residues long. The CDR3 sequence: CASSKQLAGGISYEQYF. CDR3 in DNA: TGCGCCAGCAGCAAACAACTAGCGGGGGGCATCTCCTATGAGCAGTACTTC.

The sample holds a few counts of this clone. This rearrangement joins TRBV18 to TRBJ2-7, with D perhaps TRBD2 (6 bases). The length of the CDR3 is 14 residues. The V end lost 6 bases, the J end lost 2 bases, and 14 bases lay between the germline ends. Germline CDR1 reads KGHSH; CDR2 reads LQKENI. The CDR3 is CASSDAGKPYEQYF. The CDR3 bases are TGTGCCAGCTCCGATGCGGGGAAGCCCTACGAGCAGTACTTC.

This clone qualifies as large (0.1 to 1%). The chain employs TRBV15 and TRBJ2-1; D unresolved. Germline CDR1 LNHNV, CDR2 YYDKDF (reference sequence). This CDR3 spans 15 amino acids. The V and J ends lost 4 bases and 0 bases respectively, with 10 bases between them. CDR3 nucleotide sequence: TGTGCCACCAGCAAGGACCGAATCTCCTACAATGAGCAGTTCTTC. This translates into CATSKDRISYNEQFF.

The genes are TRBV28 and TRBJ2-3, with D hard to call. The CDR3 extends over 12 amino acids. V was pared by 3 bases and J by 10 bases, with 11 bases between. Germline V CDR1 and CDR2: MDHEN, SYDVKM. CDR3 amino acids: CASSFAEAAQYF. The CDR3 DNA is TGTGCCAGCAGTTTCGCAGAAGCTGCGCAGTATTTT. The whole variable domain, remainder taken from reference TRBV28 and TRBJ2-3, is DVKVTQSSRYLVKRTGEKVFLECVQDMDHENMFWYRQDPGLGLRLIYFSYDVKMKEKGDIPEGYSVSREKKERFSLILESASTNQTSMYLCASSFAEAAQYFGPGTRLTVL.

The chain has TRBV19 and TRBJ1-2; tentatively, D is TRBD1 (6 bases). In germline, CDR1 is LNHDA, CDR2 SQIVND (reference sequence). Trimming stripped 9 bases from V and 8 bases from J, with 19 bases between. The CDR3 extends over 13 amino acids. The DNA for the CDR3 is TGTGCCAGCAAAATATCAGGGGTCTGGGGCTACACCTTC. This translates into CASKISGVWGYTF. Complete variable domain (other parts from reference TRBV19 and TRBJ1-2): DGGITQSPKYLFRKEGQNVTLSCEQNLNHDAMYWYRQDPGQGLRLIYYSQIVNDFQKGDIAEGYSVSREKKESFPLTVTSAQKNPTAFYLCASKISGVWGYTFGSGTRLTVV.

This clone is large within its sample. This specimen includes other DNA sequences encoding the same CDR3. The chain links TRBV19 to TRBJ1-1; tentative D call: TRBD1 (5 bases). This CDR3 is 13 amino acids long. CDR1 is LNHDA, CDR2 SQIVND, per germline (reference sequence). V dropped 9 bases and J dropped 1 base, with 12 bases sitting between them. The CDR3 loop is CASSPGGNTEAFF. In DNA form, the CDR3 reads TGTGCCAGCAGTCCCGGGGGGAACACTGAAGCTTTCTTT.

The sample holds a few counts of this clone. This rearrangement joins TRBV12-5 to TRBJ1-2, with 7 bases that match TRBD1. The V gene's germline CDR1 is LGHNT and CDR2 FRNRAP. The CDR3 covers 14 residues. CDR3 DNA sequence: TGTGCCAGCACCGGGGACAGTAAAGTCTATGGCTACACCTTC. This gives the protein CASTGDSKVYGYTF.

This clone has only a few counts. V and J are TRBV18 and TRBJ2-5; 7 bases align to TRBD2. Germline lookup yields CDR1 KGHSH and CDR2 LQKENI. V dropped 2 bases and J dropped 2; count of bases not matched to a gene: 8. The CDR3 extends over 16 amino acids. The CDR3 bases are TGTGCCAGCTCACCAAATCCCCCAGCGGGGCAAGAGACCCAGTACTTC. Translation: CASSPNPPAGQETQYF.

The rearrangement uses TRBV10-2 and TRBJ1-1; a possible D gene is TRBD1 (5 bases). The CDR3 has 14 residues. Between the trimmed V and J ends, which lost 4 bases and 3 bases, there was a span of 12 bases. Germline V gene lookup returns CDR1 WSHSY and CDR2 SAAADI. The CDR3 nucleotides are TGCGCCAGCAGTGTAATCGGGGGGGACACTGAAGCTTTCTTT. Translated: CASSVIGGDTEAFF.

The chain uses TRBV6-8 and TRBJ2-7, with TRBD2 identical over 10 bases. Germline assignment: CDR1 MNHGY and CDR2 SAAAGT. The CDR3 is made up of 15 amino acids. V trimming: 6 bases; J trimming: 1 base; junction bases outside the gene matches: 6. Here the CDR3 DNA reads TGTGCCAGCAGCCGTAGCGGGGGGAGTTCCTACGAGCAGTACTTC. Translating gives CASSRSGGSSYEQYF.

The chain uses TRBV6-8 and TRBJ2-7; 8 bases line up with TRBD2. V was clipped by 5 bases and J by 2 bases; unmatched bases: 2. CDR3 length: 13 amino acids. Germline V gene data show CDR1 as MNHGY and CDR2 as SAAAGT. CDR3 bases: TGTGCCAGCAGTGGGGGACTAGCCTACGAGCAGTACTTC. The encoded protein is CASSGGLAYEQYF.

This chain links TRBV23-1 with TRBJ1-1; maybe TRBD1 (5 bases). TRBV23-1 is assigned to the ORF class and has an uncertain function. V shed 9 bases and J shed 1 base, with 12 bases lying between them. The CDR3 is made up of 13 amino acids. CDR3 bases: TGCGCCAGAAGCTTGAGGGGGAACACTGAAGCTTTCTTT. Translation: CARSLRGNTEAFF.

For this clone: A junction boundary mismatches the germline segment, possibly from a read error. This chain uses TRBV6-8 with TRBJ2-7; tentatively, D is TRBD1 (5 bases). Germline V CDR1 and CDR2: MNHGY, SAAAGT. This CDR3 spans 15 amino acids. CDR3 region: CAISALGQGVSEQYF. CDR3 in DNA: TGTGCCATCAGTGCCCTCGGACAAGGGGTCTCCGAGCAGTACTTC.

The gene calls are TRBV29-1 and TRBJ2-3, with 9 bases lining up with TRBD2. V lost 3 bases to trimming and J lost 9 bases; unmatched junction nucleotides: 4. The V gene's germline CDR1 is SQVTM and CDR2 ANQGSEA. There are 12 residues in the CDR3. The CDR3 protein is CSVEASGDTQYF. CDR3 coding DNA: TGCAGCGTTGAGGCTAGCGGGGACACGCAGTATTTT.